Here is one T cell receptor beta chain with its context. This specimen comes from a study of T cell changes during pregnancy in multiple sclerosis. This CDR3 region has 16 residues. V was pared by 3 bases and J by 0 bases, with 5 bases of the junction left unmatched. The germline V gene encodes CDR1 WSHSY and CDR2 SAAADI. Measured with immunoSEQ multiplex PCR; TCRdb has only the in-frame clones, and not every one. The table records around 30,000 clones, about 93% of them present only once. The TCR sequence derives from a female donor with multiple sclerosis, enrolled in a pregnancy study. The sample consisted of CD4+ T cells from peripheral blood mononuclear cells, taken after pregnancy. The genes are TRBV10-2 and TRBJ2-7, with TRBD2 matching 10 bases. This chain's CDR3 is CASSELAGRSSYEQYF. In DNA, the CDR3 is TGCGCCAGCAGTGAACTAGCGGGGCGGAGCTCCTACGAGCAGTACTTC.